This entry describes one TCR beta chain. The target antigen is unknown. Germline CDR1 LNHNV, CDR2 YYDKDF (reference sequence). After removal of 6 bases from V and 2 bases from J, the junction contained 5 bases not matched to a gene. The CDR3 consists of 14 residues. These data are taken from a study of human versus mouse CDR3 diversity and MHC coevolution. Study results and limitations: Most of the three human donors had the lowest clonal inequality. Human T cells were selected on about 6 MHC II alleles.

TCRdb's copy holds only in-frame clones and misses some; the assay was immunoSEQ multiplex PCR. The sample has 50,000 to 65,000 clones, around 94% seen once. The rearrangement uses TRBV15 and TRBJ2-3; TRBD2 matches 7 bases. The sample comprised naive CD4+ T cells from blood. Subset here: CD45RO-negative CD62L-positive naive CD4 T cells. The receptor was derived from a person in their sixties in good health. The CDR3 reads CATRPSGNTDTQYF. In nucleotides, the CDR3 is TGTGCCACCAGACCCAGCGGGAACACAGATACGCAGTATTTT.